These T cell receptor beta chains were read from a single sample in a study of cytomegalovirus exposure and HLA in healthy donors. TCRdb's copy holds only in-frame clones and misses some; the assay was immunoSEQ multiplex PCR. Of more than 60,000 clones listed, around 74% were seen once; the top ten hold more than 4.5%. The source material was PBMCs. Source of these receptors: a male donor in good health and CMV-seropositive. Both conserved end residues are part of each CDR3. Each record gives: clone size, J gene, D gene, V gene, CDR3 protein, CDR3 DNA. A D gene is named only where the DNA matches it firmly. Clone size is not always given. Where it is, it says once, few, many or a class for expanded clones.

-	TRBJ1-2	TRBD1	TRBV18	CASSPTSRGDYGYTF	TGTGCCAGCTCACCAACTTCCAGGGGGGACTATGGCTACACCTTC
-	TRBJ1-6	-	TRBV10-3	CAISVGGENSPLHF	TGTGCCATCAGTGTCGGGGGAGAGAATTCACCCCTCCACTTT
-	TRBJ2-5	-	TRBV30	CAWILGGGETQYF	TGTGCCTGGATCCTAGGCGGAGGAGAGACCCAGTACTTC
-	TRBJ1-2	TRBD1	TRBV19	CASSTTGGSYGYTF	TGTGCCAGTAGTACCACAGGGGGCTCCTATGGCTACACCTTC
-	TRBJ1-5	-	TRBV5-1	CASSLGGGNQPQHF	TGCGCCAGCAGCTTGGGCGGGGGCAATCAGCCCCAGCATTTT
-	TRBJ1-5	-	TRBV9	CASSANTGYQPQHF	TGTGCCAGCAGCGCGAATACAGGGTATCAGCCCCAGCATTTT
-	TRBJ2-3	TRBD2	TRBV4-2	CASSQVSGGATDTQYF	TGTGCCAGCAGCCAAGTCTCCGGGGGGGCCACAGATACGCAGTATTTT
-	TRBJ1-3	-	TRBV7-3	CASSPLGGAGNTIYF	TGTGCCAGCAGCCCCCTAGGAGGGGCTGGAAACACCATATATTTT
-	TRBJ2-3	TRBD2	TRBV7-9	CASSLGTISTDTQYF	TGTGCCAGCAGTTTGGGGACTATTAGCACAGATACGCAGTATTTT
-	TRBJ2-2	-	TRBV7-3	CASRRDSGYTGELFF	TGTGCCAGCAGGCGCGATAGCGGATACACCGGGGAGCTGTTTTTT
-	TRBJ2-1	TRBD2	TRBV7-2	CASSAVGGAVRDEQFF	TGTGCCAGCAGCGCCGTCGGGGGGGCGGTACGAGATGAGCAGTTCTTC
few	TRBJ1-3	TRBD1	TRBV27	CASSLFPIGTAISGNTIYF	TGTGCCAGCAGTTTATTCCCCATTGGGACAGCTATCTCTGGAAACACCATATATTTT
-	TRBJ1-5	-	TRBV11-2	CASSGGGLQPQHF	TGTGCCAGCAGCGGGGGGGGTCTCCAGCCCCAGCATTTT
few	TRBJ1-2	TRBD1	TRBV6-5	CASSWGGQGASGYTF	TGTGCCAGCAGTTGGGGGGGACAGGGGGCTTCCGGCTACACCTTC
-	TRBJ1-4	-	TRBV2	CASSEEGRAHEKLFF	TGTGCCAGCAGTGAAGAGGGCAGGGCTCATGAAAAACTGTTTTTT
-	TRBJ1-4	-	TRBV7-6	CASSLMSGSEKLFF	TGTGCCAGCAGCTTAATGTCAGGTTCTGAAAAACTGTTTTTT
-	TRBJ2-2	TRBD1	TRBV2	CASSWTGSTGELFF	TGTGCCAGCAGCTGGACAGGGTCTACCGGGGAGCTGTTTTTT
-	TRBJ2-2	-	TRBV6-1	CASSGLLNTGELFF	TGTGCCAGCAGCGGACTACTGAACACCGGGGAGCTGTTTTTT
few	TRBJ1-1	-	TRBV2	CASTRGQLNTEAFF	TGTGCCAGCACCCGAGGACAGTTGAACACTGAAGCTTTCTTT
-	TRBJ1-1	-	TRBV7-2	CASSLDTRDLAFF	TGTGCCAGCAGCTTAGATACCAGGGATCTGGCTTTCTTT
-	TRBJ1-2	-	TRBV30	CACLSPNYGYTF	TGTGCCTGTCTAAGTCCCAACTATGGCTACACCTTC
few	TRBJ1-4	-	TRBV4-3	CASSHGRTTSNEKLFF	TGCGCCAGCAGCCATGGAAGGACTACTTCTAATGAAAAACTGTTTTTT
-	TRBJ1-5	TRBD1	TRBV19	CASSPWGQGKQPQHF	TGTGCCAGTAGTCCATGGGGACAGGGTAAGCAGCCCCAGCATTTT
-	TRBJ1-3	-	TRBV7-8	CASSSAQGKSGNTIYF	TGTGCCAGCAGTTCTGCTCAGGGGAAATCTGGAAACACCATATATTTT
-	TRBJ2-1	-	TRBV19	CASSIDVAGRPYNEQFF	TGTGCCAGTAGTATAGATGTCGCGGGGAGGCCCTACAATGAGCAGTTCTTC
-	TRBJ1-1	-	TRBV7-4	CASSLVLNTEAFF	TGTGCCAGCAGCTTAGTATTGAACACTGAAGCTTTCTTT
-	TRBJ2-5	TRBD2	TRBV5-4	CASSFFAGGIQETQYF	TGTGCCAGCAGCTTCTTCGCGGGGGGGATCCAAGAGACCCAGTACTTC
few	TRBJ2-1	-	TRBV5-5	CASSFLRGRNEQFF	TGTGCCAGCAGCTTTCTCCGAGGGCGCAATGAGCAGTTCTTC
few	TRBJ2-7	-	TRBV28	CASSSGLLYEQYF	TGTGCCAGCAGTTCCGGACTGCTCTACGAGCAGTACTTC
-	TRBJ1-2	TRBD1	TRBV27	CASSPRGRGDGYTF	TGTGCCAGCAGTCCCCGCGGCAGGGGGGATGGCTACACCTTC
few	TRBJ2-7	TRBD1	TRBV6-5	CASSQILGTAYEQYF	TGTGCCAGCAGTCAAATACTGGGGACAGCGTACGAGCAGTACTTC